This T cell receptor (beta chain) was found in a study of blood T cell repertoires in COVID-19. Turning to the study itself: Acute and convalescent COVID-19 specimens originated in the United States, Italy and Spain. Sources were T cells, B-cell-depleted T cells, or PBMCs; the material itself was cDNA or gDNA.

Original processing notes: From reference gene primer amplification, estimates of nucleated cell counts were derived. Produced via immunoSEQ multiplex PCR; TCRdb's table is partial and in-frame only. Clone size and the V and J calls come from that table; the DNA yielded D and trimming. This table has 65,000 to 95,000 clones, around 85% appearing once. The CDR3 covers 16 residues. The chain carries TRBV21-1 and TRBJ1-1. TRBV21-1 is classified as a pseudogene. This clonotype was obtained from a man younger than 40 with acute or convalescent COVID-19. Sample: peripheral blood. CDR3 in DNA: TGTGCCAGCAGCAAAGAGGCCAGGAGGCTTGTCACTGAAGCTTTCTTT. Amino acid sequence: CASSKEARRLVTEAFF.